A single sample gave rise to the 20 T cell receptor beta chains below, sequenced in a study of control samples from healthy donors and cancer patients. The method was immunoSEQ multiplex PCR; TCRdb's version includes in-frame clones alone and lacks a portion of them. The table lists about 140,000 clones, roughly nine tenths of them singletons. The sequenced material came from blood. The receptors come from a man between 18 and 29 years old in good health.

J is TRBJ2-5 and V is TRBV5-1; 13 nucleotides align to TRBD2. Germline V lookup: CDR1 SGHRS, CDR2 YFSETQ. CDR3 length: 16 amino acids. The junction had 4 bases not matched to a gene; V was cut back by 1 base and J by 4 bases. CDR3 amino acids: CASSLSGLAGLETQYF. Here the CDR3 DNA reads TGCGCCAGCAGCTTGTCGGGACTAGCGGGGCTAGAGACCCAGTACTTC.

This clone has more than one count but fewer than ten. The chain combines TRBV27 with TRBJ1-6; TRBD1 aligns across 7 bases. The V segment lost 6 bases and the J segment 3 bases; nucleotides outside the gene matches: 2. The CDR3 runs 14 residues. Germline CDR1 and CDR2: MNHEY and SMNVEV (reference sequence). In DNA form, the CDR3 reads TGTGCCAGCAGGGGACAGCTCTATAATTCACCCCTCCACTTT. Its protein product is CASRGQLYNSPLHF.

This chain uses TRBV5-1 with TRBJ2-2, with 7 positions matching TRBD1. From germline, CDR1 is SGHRS and CDR2 YFSETQ. V shed 4 bases and J 2 bases; nucleotides not matched to a gene: 5. The CDR3 has 15 amino acids. As DNA, the CDR3 is TGCGCCAGCAGCATGGGGACAGTTAACACCGGGGAGCTGTTTTTT. This sequence encodes CASSMGTVNTGELFF.

The rearrangement joins TRBV5-8 to TRBJ1-2, with D possibly TRBD1 on 5 matching bases. Germline V CDR1 and CDR2: SGHTS, YDEGEE. This CDR3 has 14 amino acids. The germline V and J ends were trimmed by 5 bases and 0 bases, with 11 bases remaining between them. The CDR3 sequence: CASRLGGSNYGYTF. The CDR3 DNA reads as TGTGCCAGCAGACTGGGGGGGTCTAACTATGGCTACACCTTC.

J is TRBJ2-2 and V is TRBV3-1 (or the pseudogene TRBV3-2); 8 bases line up with TRBD1. Germline V gene data show CDR1 as LGHDT and CDR2 as YNNKEL (reference sequence). There are 18 residues in the CDR3. V lost 5 bases and J lost 1; bases outside the gene matches: 12. The CDR3 DNA is TGTGCCAGCAGCGGATCGACAGGGGTCCCCCTGAACACCGGGGAGCTGTTTTTT. Translating it yields CASSGSTGVPLNTGELFF.

The chain couples TRBV7-9 to TRBJ2-7, with TRBD1 matching over 7 bases. The CDR3 has 15 residues. From germline, CDR1 is SEHNR and CDR2 FQNEAQ (reference sequence). V lost 5 bases, J lost 0 bases, and 7 bases stayed unmatched. The CDR3 coding sequence is TGTGCCAGCAGCCTCCGGGACAGCGACTCCTACGAGCAGTACTTC. Its protein is CASSLRDSDSYEQYF.

The V call is TRBV15, the J call TRBJ2-3; 8 nucleotides agree with TRBD1. Trimming cost V 0 bases and J 2 bases; bases outside gene matches: 7. The CDR3 is 17 amino acids. Germline lookup yields CDR1 LNHNV and CDR2 YYDKDF (reference sequence). CDR3: CATSRDTRTGNTDTQYF. DNA for the CDR3: TGTGCCACCAGCAGAGATACGCGGACAGGGAACACAGATACGCAGTATTTT. The full variable domain, rest sourced from reference TRBV15 and TRBJ2-3, is DAMVIQNPRYQVTQFGKPVTLSCSQTLNHNVMYWYQQKSSQAPKLLFHYYDKDFNNEADTPDNFQSRRPNTSFCFLDIRSPGLGDTAMYLCATSRDTRTGNTDTQYFGPGTRLTVL.

The chain recombines TRBV19 with TRBJ1-3; no firm D call. Deletions cut 9 bases from V and 0 bases from J, with 6 bases between. Germline CDR1 is LNHDA and CDR2 is SQIVND (reference sequence). The CDR3 spans 12 residues. Written as DNA, the CDR3 is TGTGCCAGCGGTGTCTCTGGAAACACCATATATTTT. Its protein product is CASGVSGNTIYF.

The V gene is TRBV27, the J gene TRBJ1-1, with a tentative D call TRBD1 (5 bases). Trimming removed 2 bases from V and 1 base from J, with 8 bases in between. Germline values: CDR1 MNHEY, CDR2 SMNVEV (reference sequence). The CDR3 consists of 14 residues. Here the CDR3 reads CASSLLRENTEAFF. The CDR3, as DNA: TGTGCCAGCAGTTTACTCAGGGAGAACACTGAAGCTTTCTTT.

The chain employs TRBV10-3 and TRBJ1-2; 8 positions match TRBD1. The CDR3 spans 14 residues. Germline trimming cut 5 bases from V and 2 bases from J; bases unmatched to any gene: 4. The germline V gene encodes CDR1 ENHRY and CDR2 SYGVKD. The CDR3 reads CAISRGQENYGYTF. As DNA, the CDR3 is TGTGCCATCAGTCGGGGACAGGAGAACTATGGCTACACCTTC.

The genes are TRBV19 and TRBJ1-1, with D maybe TRBD1 (6 bases). The CDR3 is 19 residues long. Looked up from germline, CDR1 is LNHDA and CDR2 is SQIVND (reference sequence). V was trimmed by 5 bases and J by 0 bases, leaving 25 bases between them. As DNA, the CDR3 is TGTGCCAGTAGTTTACAGGGACCCCCGACCCTTAAAATGAACACTGAAGCTTTCTTT. Protein sequence: CASSLQGPPTLKMNTEAFF.

The chain employs TRBV4-2 and TRBJ1-2, with TRBD1 matching 8 bases. The J segment lost 3 bases and the V segment lost 4 bases, leaving 7 bases of the junction unmatched. The CDR3 has 15 amino acids. Looked up from germline, CDR1 is LGHNA and CDR2 is YNFKEQ. The CDR3: CASSPDRERDYGYTF. CDR3 DNA sequence: TGTGCCAGCAGCCCGGACAGGGAAAGGGACTATGGCTACACCTTC.

This CDR3 is CASSSLQGNSPLHF. The CDR3 coding sequence is TGTGCCAGCAGTTCCCTACAGGGAAATTCACCCCTCCACTTT. The rearrangement uses TRBV6-2 or TRBV6-3 and TRBJ1-6; weak D call: TRBD1 (6 bases). In germline, CDR1 is MNHEY, CDR2 SVGEGT. Trimming removed 4 bases at V and 7 bases at J, with 11 bases between. The CDR3 covers 14 residues.

J is TRBJ2-4 and V is TRBV19; either TRBD1 or TRBD2 may fit D (7 bases each). CDR1 LNHDA and CDR2 SQIVND come from the germline V gene (reference sequence). The V end lost 7 bases, the J end lost 3 bases, and 19 bases lay between the germline ends. The CDR3 covers 16 residues. The CDR3, as DNA: TGTGCCAGTATCCCCAGGGGGGGCCAAGGCAAAAACATTCAGTACTTC. Amino acids: CASIPRGGQGKNIQYF.

This sequence joins TRBV19 and TRBJ2-7; TRBD1 matches at 11 bases. Germline assignment: CDR1 LNHDA and CDR2 SQIVND (reference sequence). Germline trimming cut 7 bases from V and 1 base from J; bases unmatched to any gene: 3. This CDR3 spans 14 amino acids. The CDR3 DNA sequence: TGTGCCAGTACCAGGGACAGGGGGTCCTACGAGCAGTACTTC. Residues: CASTRDRGSYEQYF.

This rearrangement joins TRBV5-6 to TRBJ2-5; tentative D call: TRBD2 (5 bases). CDR1 is SGHDT, CDR2 YYEEEE, per germline. This CDR3 is built from 13 residues. The V end lost 4 bases, the J end lost 4 bases, and 11 bases lay between the germline ends. The CDR3 loop reads CASSLGVLETQYF. The CDR3 nucleotides are TGTGCCAGCAGCCTGGGAGTCCTAGAGACCCAGTACTTC.

The chain recombines TRBV12-3 or TRBV12-4 with TRBJ1-6; D gene uncertain. V lost 3 bases to trimming and J lost 13 bases, with 13 bases between them. There are 13 residues in the CDR3. The CDR3 coding sequence is TGTGCCAGCAGTTTTCAGACCCAAACGCCCCTCCACTTT. Protein: CASSFQTQTPLHF.

J is TRBJ2-1 and V is TRBV5-4, with 9 bases that match TRBD1. The trim removed 4 bases at V and 4 bases at J, leaving 9 bases unmatched. Germline V gives CDR1 SGHNT, CDR2 YYREEE (reference sequence). The CDR3 has 16 amino acids. The CDR3 spells CASSVNRDRAYNEQFF. Here the CDR3 DNA reads TGTGCCAGCAGCGTGAACCGGGACAGGGCATACAATGAGCAGTTCTTC.

CDR3 loop: CASTAEHGFGGYTF. DNA for the CDR3: TGTGCCAGCACGGCGGAACACGGATTCGGTGGCTACACCTTC. The J gene is TRBJ1-2, the V gene TRBV6-5, with unresolved D. The germline gives CDR1 MNHEY, CDR2 SVGAGI. The CDR3 totals 14 residues. Trimming pared 7 bases from V and 7 bases from J, leaving 19 bases between.

This rearrangement joins TRBV21-1 to TRBJ2-1; the table's D gene call, TRBD1, was not cross checked with the DNA. TRBV21-1 is a listed pseudogene. CDR3 length: 16 amino acids. CDR3 residues: CASHNPRGPSYNEQFF. CDR3 nucleotides: TGTGCCAGCCACAACCCGAGGGGGCCCTCCTACAATGAGCAGTTCTTC.